The sequence of this T cell receptor beta chain was determined in a study of blood T cell repertoires in COVID-19. In the study overall: The United States, Italy and Spain were the sources of the acute and convalescent COVID-19 samples. Sources were T cells, B-cell-depleted T cells, or PBMCs; the material itself was cDNA or gDNA.

Authors' methods: Nucleated cell counts were estimated from reference gene primer amplification. The method was immunoSEQ multiplex PCR; TCRdb's version includes in-frame clones alone and lacks a portion of them. V and J calls and clone size are those listed in that table; D and trimming were worked out from the DNA. The sample holds about 170,000 clones, less than 90% seen once. Seattle-derived patients entered the study during active infection and were followed longitudinally. This CDR3 region has 13 residues. V gave up 8 bases and J gave up 5 bases, with 15 bases separating them. The germline V gene encodes CDR1 MDHEN and CDR2 SYDVKM.

The sample taken for sequencing was peripheral blood. This TCR was sampled from a woman aged 60-75 years with COVID-19, enrolled during active disease. The chain links TRBV28 to TRBJ1-1; weak D call: TRBD1 (5 bases). CDR3 in amino acids: CASGGTRLTEAFF. The CDR3 DNA follows: TGTGCCAGCGGGGGGACTAGACTTACTGAAGCTTTCTTT. Looking up the rest from reference TRBV28 and TRBJ1-1 gives the full variable domain: DVKVTQSSRYLVKRTGEKVFLECVQDMDHENMFWYRQDPGLGLRLIYFSYDVKMKEKGDIPEGYSVSREKKERFSLILESASTNQTSMYLCASGGTRLTEAFFGQGTRLTVV.